This entry lists 5 T cell receptor beta chains sequenced from one sample in a study of vaccination effects on CD4 cells after COVID-19. Data came from immunoSEQ multiplex PCR; TCRdb stores just in-frame clones and leaves some out. The table has 62,000 or so clones, about 80% seen once. What these receptors recognize is not known. The ViraFEST assay expanded antigen-specific CD4+ T cells with viral peptide pools before sequencing. Subsequent to a culture period of 10 days, CD4+ T cells were isolated. Testing of the vaccine recipients showed negative nucleocapsid antibodies and no prior SARS-CoV-2 infection. The starting material was CD4+ T cells from PBMCs cultured with SARS-CoV-2 spike peptides, obtained before COVID-19 vaccination. The receptors stem from a human donor who received a COVID-19 vaccine.

The chain couples TRBV5-1 to TRBJ2-7, with 10 bases lining up with TRBD1. The J segment lost 3 bases and the V segment lost 4 bases, leaving 4 bases of the junction unmatched. CDR3 length: 14 amino acids. Germline V gives CDR1 SGHRS, CDR2 YFSETQ. The CDR3 region has the DNA TGCGCCAGCAGCCTTGGACAGGGGGTCTACGAGCAGTACGTC. This encodes CASSLGQGVYEQYV.

The chain carries TRBV7-9 and TRBJ2-5, with D possibly being TRBD1 or TRBD2 (6 bases each). V lost 5 bases, J lost 5 bases, and 15 bases lay in between. From germline, CDR1 is SEHNR and CDR2 FQNEAQ (reference sequence). The CDR3 covers 14 residues. This chain's CDR3 is CASSLRGGRETQYF. CDR3 nucleotides: TGTGCCAGCAGCCTAAGAGGGGGGCGGGAGACCCAGTACTTC.

The rearrangement uses TRBV11-2 and TRBJ1-4, with D perhaps TRBD1 (6 bases). V shed 3 bases and J shed 4 bases, with 15 bases lying between them. CDR3 size: 16 residues. Germline CDR1 and CDR2: SGHAT and FQNNGV. CDR3 sequence (DNA): TGTGCCAGCAGCTTCTTATCAGGGGCTCTTAATGAAAAACTGTTTTTT. Protein product: CASSFLSGALNEKLFF.

The chain carries TRBV6-2 or TRBV6-3 and TRBJ1-6; D is perhaps TRBD1 (5 bases). Trimming removed 2 bases from V and 5 bases from J, with 13 bases in between. This CDR3 region has 16 residues. In germline, CDR1 is MNHEY, CDR2 SVGEGT. The CDR3 is CASSYRGRGDNSPLHF. The DNA of the CDR3 is TGTGCCAGCAGTTACCGGGGACGGGGGGATAATTCACCCCTCCACTTT.

The chain links TRBV6-1 to TRBJ2-2, with D possibly TRBD2 on 5 matching bases. The V and J ends lost 0 bases and 5 bases respectively, with 10 bases between them. This CDR3 has 15 residues. Germline CDR1 reads MNHNS; CDR2 reads SASEGT. This CDR3 is CASSEAASWTGELFF. CDR3 coding DNA: TGTGCCAGCAGTGAAGCTGCTAGCTGGACCGGGGAGCTGTTTTTT.